Listed below are T cell receptor beta chains from one sample, sequenced in a study of blood T cell repertoires in COVID-19. The repertoire was sequenced with immunoSEQ multiplex PCR; TCRdb's copy has only in-frame clones and lacks some. This table has 150,000 or so clones, 80% appearing once. The sequenced sample was peripheral blood. All receptors derive from a man in his 60s with acute or convalescent COVID-19. The CDR3 runs from the conserved cysteine through the conserved F or W. A D gene is named only where the DNA matches it firmly. Only some rows state a clone size, as once, few, many or a class for expanded clones.

J: TRBJ2-7; D: .; V: TRBV12-3/TRBV12-4; size: .; CDR3: CASTGLSSYEQYF; DNA: TGTGCCAGCACAGGACTCAGCTCCTACGAGCAGTACTTC
J: TRBJ2-1; D: .; V: TRBV29-1; size: .; CDR3: CSVARGATSYNEQFF; DNA: TGCAGCGTCGCTCGGGGGGCCACCTCCTACAATGAGCAGTTCTTC
J: TRBJ1-5; D: TRBD1; V: TRBV2; size: .; CDR3: CASSTQGAFQPQHF; DNA: TGTGCCAGCAGTACACAGGGGGCTTTTCAGCCCCAGCATTTT
J: TRBJ2-7; D: .; V: TRBV6-2/TRBV6-3; size: once; CDR3: CASSRGSTYEQYF; DNA: TGTGCCAGCAGTCGAGGGTCTACCTACGAGCAGTACTTC
J: TRBJ2-1; D: .; V: TRBV6-6; size: .; CDR3: CASSYSRVYNEQFF; DNA: TGTGCCAGCAGTTACTCCAGGGTCTACAATGAGCAGTTCTTC
J: TRBJ1-1; D: .; V: TRBV9; size: .; CDR3: CASSASFLNTEAFF; DNA: TGTGCCAGCAGCGCTTCCTTCCTGAACACTGAAGCTTTCTTT
J: TRBJ2-7; D: TRBD1; V: TRBV5-1; size: .; CDR3: CASSLAAQGAAYEQYF; DNA: TGCGCCAGCAGCTTGGCCGCGCAGGGGGCTGCCTACGAGCAGTACTTC
J: TRBJ2-1; D: TRBD2; V: TRBV10-3; size: .; CDR3: CAISELSGTSGYNEQFF; DNA: TGTGCCATCAGTGAGTTATCCGGGACTAGCGGTTACAATGAGCAGTTCTTC
J: TRBJ1-1; D: .; V: TRBV6-2/TRBV6-3; size: .; CDR3: CASSSQGFTEAFF; DNA: TGTGCCAGCAGTTCTCAGGGGTTCACTGAAGCTTTCTTT
J: TRBJ2-5; D: .; V: TRBV7-2; size: .; CDR3: CASSLGSKTQYF; DNA: TGTGCCAGCAGCTTGGGGAGTAAGACCCAGTACTTC
J: TRBJ1-4; D: TRBD1; V: TRBV7-6; size: .; CDR3: CASSFGTDSNEKLFF; DNA: TGTGCCAGCAGCTTCGGGACAGACTCTAATGAAAAACTGTTTTTT
J: TRBJ1-2; D: .; V: TRBV7-2; size: .; CDR3: CASSPSNFYGYTF; DNA: TGTGCCAGCAGCCCCTCTAACTTCTATGGCTACACCTTC
J: TRBJ2-3; D: TRBD2; V: TRBV7-2; size: .; CDR3: CASSLQSGDWDTQYF; DNA: TGTGCCAGCAGCTTACAAAGCGGGGATTGGGATACGCAGTATTTT
J: TRBJ2-7; D: .; V: TRBV5-1; size: .; CDR3: CASSLEQPPYEQYF; DNA: TGCGCCAGCAGCTTGGAACAGCCACCCTACGAGCAGTACTTC
J: TRBJ1-5; D: .; V: TRBV6-5; size: .; CDR3: CASSYAGNGNQPQHF; DNA: TGTGCCAGCAGTTATGCAGGGAACGGCAATCAGCCCCAGCATTTT
J: TRBJ1-5; D: TRBD1; V: TRBV6-5; size: .; CDR3: CASSPTDRGQPQHF; DNA: TGTGCCAGCAGTCCTACCGACAGGGGCCAGCCCCAGCATTTT
J: TRBJ2-5; D: .; V: TRBV9; size: .; CDR3: CASSDTFLRKNLLGPQYF; DNA: TGTGCCAGCAGCGACACGTTCTTGCGCAAGAACTTGCTTGGGCCCCAGTACTTC
J: TRBJ1-3; D: .; V: TRBV28; size: .; CDR3: CASNDGGRPGNTIYF; DNA: TGTGCCAGCAACGACGGGGGGCGTCCAGGAAACACCATATATTTT
J: TRBJ2-4; D: .; V: TRBV7-3; size: .; CDR3: CASSLGVGVAKNIQYF; DNA: TGTGCCAGCAGCTTAGGGGTAGGGGTAGCCAAAAACATTCAGTACTTC
J: TRBJ1-1; D: TRBD1; V: TRBV5-1; size: .; CDR3: CASSDRDRYTEAFF; DNA: TGCGCCAGCAGCGACCGGGACAGATACACTGAAGCTTTCTTT
J: TRBJ1-2; D: .; V: TRBV11-2; size: .; CDR3: CASSLEPGNGYTF; DNA: TGTGCCAGCAGCTTAGAACCGGGGAATGGCTACACCTTC
J: TRBJ1-2; D: TRBD1; V: TRBV6-5; size: .; CDR3: CASSYRREGAGGYTF; DNA: TGTGCCAGCAGTTACCGCCGGGAGGGGGCGGGTGGCTACACCTTC
J: TRBJ1-2; D: TRBD1; V: TRBV16; size: once; CDR3: CASSQSQGVGGYTF; DNA: TGTGCCAGCAGCCAATCACAGGGGGTCGGTGGCTACACCTTC
J: TRBJ2-7; D: TRBD1; V: TRBV2; size: .; CDR3: CASRFPGTGNEQYF; DNA: TGTGCCAGCAGATTTCCCGGGACAGGGAACGAGCAGTACTTC
J: TRBJ2-2; D: TRBD2; V: TRBV6-6; size: .; CDR3: CASSLGTSGTGELFF; DNA: TGTGCCAGCAGCCTAGGGACTAGCGGGACCGGGGAGCTGTTTTTT
J: TRBJ2-2; D: TRBD2; V: TRBV5-1; size: .; CDR3: CASSYGLAGYSGELFF; DNA: TGCGCCAGCAGCTATGGACTAGCGGGGTACTCCGGGGAGCTGTTTTTT